Each of the 28 T cell receptor beta chains below was sequenced from the same sample in a study of shared clonotypes between healthy human individuals. TCRdb's copy holds only in-frame clones and misses some; the assay was immunoSEQ multiplex PCR. The profile covers about 470,000 clones, with about 85% appearing a single time and around 14% taken by the ten largest. The source material was PBMCs. The receptors were sampled from a woman between 35 and 50 years old in good health. Some clones in this sample may be carry-over from other donors' samples.

This chain uses TRBV7-3 with TRBJ2-1; D may be TRBD2 (5 bases). Germline V CDR1 and CDR2: SGHTA, FQGTGA. This CDR3 has 14 amino acids. V lost 5 bases and J lost 5, with 13 bases in between. CDR3 coding DNA: TGTGCCAGCAGCGCACTAGGCCACCACAATGAGCAGTTCTTC. This sequence encodes CASSALGHHNEQFF.

The chain employs TRBV27 and TRBJ2-5; D is ambiguous. Per germline, CDR1 MNHEY and CDR2 SMNVEV (reference sequence). The V gene lost 5 bases and the J gene lost 5 bases, with 15 bases spanning the gap. The CDR3 is made up of 14 amino acids. The CDR3 here is CASSDRRFRETQYF. The CDR3 DNA sequence: TGTGCCAGCAGTGACCGCCGGTTCCGGGAGACCCAGTACTTC.

The J gene is TRBJ2-7, the V gene TRBV29-1; TRBD1 aligns across 7 bases. Germline V CDR1 and CDR2: SQVTM, ANQGSEA. This CDR3 is built from 12 residues. V dropped 5 bases and J dropped 6; count of bases not matched to a gene: 7. This CDR3 reads CSVLIDRVEQYF. The CDR3 bases are TGCAGCGTTCTTATAGACAGGGTCGAGCAGTACTTC.

V is TRBV15 and J is TRBJ2-5; D not certain. Germline CDR1 reads LNHNV; CDR2 reads YYDKDF (reference sequence). The CDR3 consists of 12 residues. The V end lost 5 bases, the J end lost 1 base, and 5 bases lay between the germline ends. In nucleotides, the CDR3 is TGTGCCACCAGCGCAGGCCAAGAGACCCAGTACTTC. It is translated as CATSAGQETQYF.

On this clone: This sample also contains other DNA sequences that code for the same CDR3. The chain carries TRBV28 and TRBJ2-7; TRBD2 matches at 10 bases. CDR1 and CDR2 from the germline V gene are MDHEN and SYDVKM. CDR3 length: 14 residues. V lost 6 bases and J lost 4; bases outside the gene matches: 6. The CDR3 DNA follows: TGTGCCAGCAGCCCCGGGACTAGCGCTTACGAGCAGTACTTC. Amino acid sequence: CASSPGTSAYEQYF.

A note on this clone: Other DNA variants within this sample encode the same CDR3. The CDR3 here is CSARTGEETQYF. CDR3 DNA sequence: TGCAGCGCCCGGACAGGGGAAGAGACCCAGTACTTC. The rearrangement links TRBV29-1 to TRBJ2-5, with 9 bases lining up with TRBD1. Germline V gene lookup returns CDR1 SQVTM and CDR2 ANQGSEA. V lost 7 bases to trimming and J lost 3 bases; unmatched junction nucleotides: 3. The length of the CDR3 is 12 residues.

CDR3 in amino acids: CASSIPRFAISSYNEQFF. The CDR3 DNA sequence: TGTGCCAGTAGTATTCCGAGGTTCGCGATCAGCTCCTACAATGAGCAGTTCTTC. The J gene is TRBJ2-1, the V gene TRBV19, with D unclear. V was pared by 3 bases and J by 0 bases, with 18 bases between. The germline gives CDR1 LNHDA, CDR2 SQIVND (reference sequence). The CDR3 consists of 18 residues.

This chain joins TRBV25-1 and TRBJ1-6; D gene ambiguous. CDR3 length equals 14 residues. The germline V and J ends were trimmed by 7 bases and 10 bases, with 17 bases remaining between them. The germline gives CDR1 MGHDK, CDR2 SYGVNS. CDR3 sequence reads: CASNHGRSGSPLHF. DNA for the CDR3: TGTGCCAGCAACCACGGGAGATCCGGGTCACCCCTCCACTTT.

V is TRBV9 and J is TRBJ2-7, with D tentatively TRBD2 (6 bases). V dropped 0 bases and J dropped 1 base, with 17 bases sitting between them. The CDR3 totals 17 residues. CDR1 is SGDLS, CDR2 YYNGEE, per germline. This CDR3 is CASSVASAGRGSYEQYF. The CDR3 DNA is TGTGCCAGCAGCGTAGCATCTGCCGGGAGAGGGTCCTACGAGCAGTACTTC.

The gene calls are TRBV4-1 and TRBJ1-2, with D unclear. V lost 0 bases, J lost 5 bases, and 19 bases lay in between. Germline values: CDR1 MGHRA, CDR2 YSYEKL. The CDR3 covers 17 residues. The CDR3 sequence: CASSQDTKADGPYGYTF. DNA of the CDR3: TGCGCCAGCAGCCAAGACACCAAGGCGGACGGTCCGTATGGCTACACCTTC.

This chain connects TRBV28 to TRBJ1-5; no definite D call. Trimming shortened V by 8 bases and J by 3 bases, and 17 bases separated the two germline ends. The germline gives CDR1 MDHEN, CDR2 SYDVKM. The CDR3 has 15 residues. CDR3 coding DNA: TGTGCCAGCCTACCGGCCGTCGGGGTCAATCAGCCCCAGCATTTT. Its protein product is CASLPAVGVNQPQHF.

This chain's CDR3 is CSVGETTGLNTEAFF. CDR3 DNA: TGCAGCGTCGGAGAGACGACAGGCCTGAACACTGAAGCTTTCTTT. The chain is built from TRBV29-1 and TRBJ1-1; tentatively, D is TRBD1 (6 bases). Germline V lookup: CDR1 SQVTM, CDR2 ANQGSEA. The CDR3 contains 15 residues. Trimming removed 6 bases at V and 0 bases at J, with 17 bases between.

The chain recombines TRBV7-2 with TRBJ2-7, with D uncertain. The CDR3 sequence is 12 residues long. From germline, CDR1 is SGHTA and CDR2 FQGNSA. Deletions cut 4 bases from V and 9 bases from J, with 13 bases between. CDR3 loop: CASSSLIFGQYF. In DNA form, the CDR3 reads TGTGCCAGCAGCTCTCTCATTTTTGGGCAGTACTTC.

In its sample, this clone was seen a few times. This sequence joins TRBV28 and TRBJ1-1; maybe TRBD1 (6 bases). Germline V gene data show CDR1 as MDHEN and CDR2 as SYDVKM. Trimming shortened V by 6 bases and J by 1 base, and 12 bases separated the two germline ends. CDR3 size: 14 residues. CDR3 sequence reads: CASSNPGQNTEAFF. CDR3 sequence (DNA): TGTGCCAGCAGCAATCCGGGACAGAACACTGAAGCTTTCTTT.

V gene TRBV7-2 combines with J gene TRBJ1-2; D is undetermined. Germline CDR1 and CDR2: SGHTA and FQGNSA. The CDR3 has 15 residues. Between the trimmed V and J ends, which lost 1 base and 2 bases, there was a span of 11 bases. CDR3 sequence reads: CASSLVVGGNYGYTF. The CDR3 nucleotides read TGTGCCAGCAGCTTAGTAGTTGGAGGGAACTATGGCTACACCTTC.

The genes are TRBV10-3 and TRBJ1-1; D perhaps matches TRBD1 (6 bases). The CDR3 totals 12 residues. Deletions cut 10 bases from V and 3 bases from J, with 12 bases between. Looked up from germline, CDR1 is ENHRY and CDR2 is SYGVKD. The CDR3 DNA is TGTGCCACAAGCAGGGGAGACACTGAAGCTTTCTTT. Its translation: CATSRGDTEAFF.

A single count supports this clone. The chain carries TRBV5-1 and TRBJ1-5, with D unclear. The CDR3 contains 15 residues. Deletions cut 0 bases from V and 5 bases from J, with 12 bases between. Per the germline V gene, CDR1 is SGHRS and CDR2 is YFSETQ. The CDR3 DNA sequence: TGCGCCAGCAGCTTGGGGATGAGTGGGGATCAGCCCCAGCATTTT. This translates into CASSLGMSGDQPQHF. The complete variable domain, with remaining parts taken from reference TRBV5-1 and TRBJ1-5, reads KAGVTQTPRYLIKTRGQQVTLSCSPISGHRSVSWYQQTPGQGLQFLFEYFSETQRNKGNFPGRFSGRQFSNSRSEMNVSTLELGDSALYLCASSLGMSGDQPQHFGDGTRLSIL.

V and J are TRBV30 and TRBJ1-6; D perhaps matches TRBD1 (6 bases). The germline V and J ends were trimmed by 1 base and 8 bases, with 12 bases remaining between them. Germline CDR1 and CDR2: GTSNPN and SVGIG (reference sequence). There are 14 residues in the CDR3. The CDR3 region is CAWSGRGADSPLHF. In nucleotides, the CDR3 is TGTGCCTGGAGTGGCAGGGGAGCGGATTCACCCCTCCACTTT.

Regarding this clone: Other DNA variants within this sample encode the same CDR3. This CDR3 reads CASSLSRSTDTQYF. In DNA form, the CDR3 reads TGTGCCAGCAGTTTATCGAGGAGCACAGATACGCAGTATTTT. The chain combines TRBV27 with TRBJ2-3; D unclear. Germline CDR1 and CDR2: MNHEY and SMNVEV (reference sequence). V lost 0 bases and J lost 0, with 4 bases in between. The CDR3 has 14 residues.

The J gene is TRBJ2-7, the V gene TRBV6-5; tentatively, D is TRBD2 (6 bases). The CDR3 runs to 12 residues. Looked up from germline, CDR1 is MNHEY and CDR2 is SVGAGI. V was clipped by 0 bases and J by 6 bases, with 6 bases between them. The CDR3 protein is CASSYSTSEQYF. The CDR3 nucleotides read TGTGCCAGCAGTTACTCGACTAGCGAGCAGTACTTC.

V and J are TRBV7-3 and TRBJ2-1; no reliable D call. This CDR3 has 14 residues. CDR1 is SGHTA, CDR2 FQGTGA, per germline. Trimming took 1 base from V and 8 from J, leaving 12 bases between them. In DNA, the CDR3 is TGTGCCAGCAGCTTAAGGCATGGTGGGGATGAGCAGTTCTTC. This sequence encodes CASSLRHGGDEQFF.

For the CDR3, the DNA is TGTGCCAGCAGTTCGCGTGAGGAAGTATCCCGCTACGAGCAGTACTTC. Encoded protein: CASSSREEVSRYEQYF. The chain couples TRBV6-6 to TRBJ2-7, with unresolved D. V lost 4 bases to trimming and J lost 3 bases, with 19 bases between them. The CDR3 sequence is 16 residues long. Germline lookup yields CDR1 MNHNY and CDR2 SVGAGI (reference sequence).

The chain combines TRBV27 with TRBJ1-1; D call uncertain. V was trimmed by 6 bases and J by 8 bases, leaving 10 bases between them. The germline V gene has CDR1 MNHEY and CDR2 SMNVEV (reference sequence). The CDR3 is 11 residues long. The CDR3 here is CASRSFGEAFF. The CDR3, as DNA: TGTGCCAGCAGATCCTTCGGCGAAGCTTTCTTT.

J is TRBJ2-2 and V is TRBV10-3; 9 bases match TRBD1. This CDR3 has 15 amino acids. The V segment lost 5 bases and the J segment 5 bases; nucleotides outside the gene matches: 6. Germline CDR1 reads ENHRY; CDR2 reads SYGVKD. The CDR3 sequence is CAISHRDRATGELFF. For the CDR3, the DNA is TGTGCCATCAGTCACCGGGACAGGGCGACCGGGGAGCTGTTTTTT.

Here the CDR3 reads CASSWDMNTEAFF. In nucleotides, the CDR3 is TGTGCCAGCAGCTGGGACATGAACACTGAAGCTTTCTTT. The rearrangement links TRBV6-4 to TRBJ1-1; D is perhaps TRBD1 (6 bases). The CDR3 is 13 amino acids. Germline assignment: CDR1 MRHNA and CDR2 SNTAGT. The germline V and J ends were trimmed by 6 bases and 0 bases, with 8 bases remaining between them.

V usage is TRBV5-1 and J usage is TRBJ2-5; a possible D gene is TRBD2 (5 bases). Between the trimmed V and J ends, which lost 4 bases and 4 bases, there was a span of 17 bases. Germline V lookup: CDR1 SGHRS, CDR2 YFSETQ. The CDR3 runs to 15 residues. CDR3 in DNA: TGCGCCAGCAGCGTTGGACTGCCTCGAGGAGAGACCCAGTACTTC. Encoded protein: CASSVGLPRGETQYF.

For this clone: A far larger clone is one nucleotide away, so this likely arose from a read error. Other DNA sequences in the same sample also yield this CDR3. J is TRBJ2-3 and V is TRBV5-4, with D possibly being TRBD2 (6 bases). Germline V lookup: CDR1 SGHNT, CDR2 YYREEE (reference sequence). This CDR3 comprises 16 residues. The CDR3 bases are TGTGCCAGCAGCCGTGGCTCCGGGGGTAGCACAGATACGCAGTATTTC. Amino acids: CASSRGSGGSTDTQYF.

V and J are TRBV5-1 and TRBJ1-1; unclear D gene. Germline CDR1 SGHRS, CDR2 YFSETQ. The CDR3 runs 14 residues. The V and J ends lost 0 bases and 6 bases respectively, with 12 bases between them. CDR3 sequence reads: CASSLEFLVSEAFF. The CDR3 region has the DNA TGCGCCAGCAGCTTGGAATTTTTGGTCTCTGAAGCTTTCTTT.